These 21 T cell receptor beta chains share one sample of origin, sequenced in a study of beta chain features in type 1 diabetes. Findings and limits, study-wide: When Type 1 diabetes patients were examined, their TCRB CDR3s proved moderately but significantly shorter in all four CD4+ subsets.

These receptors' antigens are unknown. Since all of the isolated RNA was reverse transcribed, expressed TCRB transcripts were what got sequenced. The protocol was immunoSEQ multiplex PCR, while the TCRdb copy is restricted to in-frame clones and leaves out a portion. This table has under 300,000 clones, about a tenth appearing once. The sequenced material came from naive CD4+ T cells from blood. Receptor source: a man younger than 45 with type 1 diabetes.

The CDR3 loop is CASSPRTSGGALNHIQYF. The CDR3 DNA sequence: TGTGCCAGCAGCCCCAGGACTAGCGGGGGGGCCTTGAATCACATTCAGTACTTC. The chain is built from TRBV9 and TRBJ2-4; 15 positions match TRBD2. The CDR3 contains 18 residues. V shed 4 bases and J 8 bases; nucleotides not matched to a gene: 13. CDR1 and CDR2 from the germline V gene are SGDLS and YYNGEE.

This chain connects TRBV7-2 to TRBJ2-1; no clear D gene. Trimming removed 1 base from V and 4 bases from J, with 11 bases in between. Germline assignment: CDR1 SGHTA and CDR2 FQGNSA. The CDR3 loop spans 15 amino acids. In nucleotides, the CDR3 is TGTGCCAGCAGCTTAGGCCCCTCAGGATACAATGAGCAGTTCTTC. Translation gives CASSLGPSGYNEQFF.

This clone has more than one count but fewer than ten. CDR3 residues: CASETGNEQFF. The CDR3 DNA is TGTGCCAGCGAGACGGGCAATGAGCAGTTCTTC. The rearrangement joins TRBV7-9 to TRBJ2-1; no clear D gene. Germline V gives CDR1 SEHNR, CDR2 FQNEAQ (reference sequence). Deletions cut 8 bases from V and 6 bases from J, with 8 bases between. The CDR3 is made up of 11 amino acids.

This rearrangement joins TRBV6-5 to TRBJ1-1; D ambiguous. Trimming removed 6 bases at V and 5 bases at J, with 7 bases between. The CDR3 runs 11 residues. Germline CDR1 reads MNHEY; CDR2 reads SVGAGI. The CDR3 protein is CASSSRTEAFF. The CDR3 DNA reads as TGTGCCAGCAGCTCCCGGACTGAAGCTTTCTTT.

CDR3 bases: TGTGCCAGCAGTCCAACGGGAATCGGGAATGAGCAGTTCTTC. Its protein is CASSPTGIGNEQFF. The chain combines TRBV27 with TRBJ2-1; weak D call: TRBD2 (5 bases). Germline lookup yields CDR1 MNHEY and CDR2 SMNVEV (reference sequence). The CDR3 extends over 14 amino acids. V was cut by 5 bases and J by 7 bases, with 15 bases left in between.

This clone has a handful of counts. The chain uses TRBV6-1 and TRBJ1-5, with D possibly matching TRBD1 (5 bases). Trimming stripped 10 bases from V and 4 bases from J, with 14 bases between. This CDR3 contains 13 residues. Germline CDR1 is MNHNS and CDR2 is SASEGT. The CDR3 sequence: CATLGQGNQPQHF. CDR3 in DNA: TGTGCCACCCTCGGGCAGGGAAATCAGCCCCAGCATTTT.

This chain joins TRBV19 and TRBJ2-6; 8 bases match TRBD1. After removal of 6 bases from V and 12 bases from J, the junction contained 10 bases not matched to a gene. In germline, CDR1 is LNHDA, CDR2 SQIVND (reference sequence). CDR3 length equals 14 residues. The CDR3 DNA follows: TGTGCCAGTAGGGCATCGGGACAGGAGGGCGTCCTGACTTTC. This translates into CASRASGQEGVLTF.

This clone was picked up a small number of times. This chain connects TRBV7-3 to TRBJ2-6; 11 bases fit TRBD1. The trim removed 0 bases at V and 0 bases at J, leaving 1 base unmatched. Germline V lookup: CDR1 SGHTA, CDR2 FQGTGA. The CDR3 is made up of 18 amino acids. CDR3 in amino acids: CASSLTGTGGSGANVLTF. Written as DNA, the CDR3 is TGTGCCAGCAGCTTAACAGGGACAGGGGGCTCTGGGGCCAACGTCCTGACTTTC.

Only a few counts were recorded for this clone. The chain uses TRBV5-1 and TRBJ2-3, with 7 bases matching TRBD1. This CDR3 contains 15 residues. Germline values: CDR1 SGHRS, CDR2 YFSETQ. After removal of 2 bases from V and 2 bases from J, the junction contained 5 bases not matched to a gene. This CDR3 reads CASSFIGTVTDTQYF. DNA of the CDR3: TGCGCCAGCAGCTTCATAGGGACAGTCACAGATACGCAGTATTTT.

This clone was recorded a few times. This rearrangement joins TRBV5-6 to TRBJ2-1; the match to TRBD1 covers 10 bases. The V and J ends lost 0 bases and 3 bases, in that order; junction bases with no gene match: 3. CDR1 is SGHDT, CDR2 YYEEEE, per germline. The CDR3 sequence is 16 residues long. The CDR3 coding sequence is TGTGCCAGCAGCTTGGGACAGGGGGCAATCTACAATGAGCAGTTCTTC. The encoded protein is CASSLGQGAIYNEQFF. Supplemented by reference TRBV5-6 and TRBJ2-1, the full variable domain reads DAGVTQSPTHLIKTRGQQVTLRCSPKSGHDTVSWYQQALGQGPQFIFQYYEEEERQRGNFPDRFSGHQFPNYSSELNVNALLLGDSALYLCASSLGQGAIYNEQFFGPGTRLTVL.

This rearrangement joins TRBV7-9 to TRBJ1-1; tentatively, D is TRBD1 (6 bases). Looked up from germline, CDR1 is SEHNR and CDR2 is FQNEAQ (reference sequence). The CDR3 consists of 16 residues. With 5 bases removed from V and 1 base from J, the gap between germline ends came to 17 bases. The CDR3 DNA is TGTGCCAGCAGCAACACAGGGAAGGTTGCGAACACTGAAGCTTTCTTT. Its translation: CASSNTGKVANTEAFF. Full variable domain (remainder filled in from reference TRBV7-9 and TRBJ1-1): DTGVSQNPRHKITKRGQNVTFRCDPISEHNRLYWYRQTLGQGPEFLTYFQNEAQLEKSRLLSDRFSAERPKGSFSTLEIQRTEQGDSAMYLCASSNTGKVANTEAFFGQGTRLTVV.

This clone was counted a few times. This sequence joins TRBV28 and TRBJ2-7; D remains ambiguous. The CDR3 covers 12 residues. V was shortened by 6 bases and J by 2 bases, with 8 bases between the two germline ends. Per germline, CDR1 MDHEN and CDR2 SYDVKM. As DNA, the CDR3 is TGTGCCAGCAGCCTTCTACCCTACGAGCAGTACTTC. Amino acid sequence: CASSLLPYEQYF.

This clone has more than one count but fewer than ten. Here the CDR3 DNA reads TGCAGCGTTGCCTCGGTGAACACTGAAGCTTTCTTT. The encoded protein is CSVASVNTEAFF. The V gene is TRBV29-1, the J gene TRBJ1-1, with D hard to call. The V end lost 4 bases, the J end lost 0 bases, and 6 bases lay between the germline ends. Germline CDR1 reads SQVTM; CDR2 reads ANQGSEA. The CDR3 totals 12 residues.

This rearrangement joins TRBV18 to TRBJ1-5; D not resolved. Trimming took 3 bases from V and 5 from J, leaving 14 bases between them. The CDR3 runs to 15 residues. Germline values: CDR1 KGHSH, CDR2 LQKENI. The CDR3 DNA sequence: TGTGCCAGCTCACCCAGCATACAGCGGGATCAGCCCCAGCATTTT. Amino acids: CASSPSIQRDQPQHF. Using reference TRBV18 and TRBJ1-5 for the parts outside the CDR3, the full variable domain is NAGVMQNPRHLVRRRGQEARLRCSPMKGHSHVYWYRQLPEEGLKFMVYLQKENIIDESGMPKERFSAEFPKEGPSILRIQQVVRGDSAAYFCASSPSIQRDQPQHFGDGTRLSIL.

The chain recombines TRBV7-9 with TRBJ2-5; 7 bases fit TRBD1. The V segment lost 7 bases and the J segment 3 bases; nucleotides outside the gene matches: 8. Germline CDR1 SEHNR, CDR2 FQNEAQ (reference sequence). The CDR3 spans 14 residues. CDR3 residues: CASNTEGTEETQYF. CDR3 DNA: TGTGCCAGCAACACAGAGGGGACAGAAGAGACCCAGTACTTC.

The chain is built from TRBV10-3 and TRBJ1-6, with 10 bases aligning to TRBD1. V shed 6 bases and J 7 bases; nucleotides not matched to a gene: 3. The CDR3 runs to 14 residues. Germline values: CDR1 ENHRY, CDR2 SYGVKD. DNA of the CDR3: TGTGCCATCAGCCGGGACAGGGGAAATTCACCCCTCCACTTT. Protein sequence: CAISRDRGNSPLHF.

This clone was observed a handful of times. The CDR3 spells CAWSIVSFTGELFF. The CDR3 DNA follows: TGTGCCTGGAGTATCGTGAGTTTCACCGGGGAGCTGTTTTTT. The chain links TRBV30 to TRBJ2-2; no clear D. The CDR3 runs to 14 residues. The germline V and J ends were trimmed by 2 bases and 4 bases, with 11 bases remaining between them. Germline values: CDR1 GTSNPN, CDR2 SVGIG (reference sequence).

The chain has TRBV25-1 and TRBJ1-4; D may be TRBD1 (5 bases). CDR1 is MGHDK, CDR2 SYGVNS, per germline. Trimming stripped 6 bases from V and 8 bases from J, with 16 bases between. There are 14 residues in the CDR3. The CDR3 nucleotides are TGTGCCAGCAGCGACTGGCAGGGAGGGGAAAAACTGTTTTTT. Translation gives CASSDWQGGEKLFF.

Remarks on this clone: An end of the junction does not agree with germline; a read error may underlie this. The CDR3: CAWDRGSALHF. CDR3 nucleotides: TGTGCCTGGGACAGGGGTTCAGCCCTCCACTTT. The V gene is TRBV30, the J gene TRBJ1-6; 8 bases line up with TRBD1. The V gene's germline CDR1 is GTSNPN and CDR2 SVGIG (reference sequence). There are 11 residues in the CDR3.

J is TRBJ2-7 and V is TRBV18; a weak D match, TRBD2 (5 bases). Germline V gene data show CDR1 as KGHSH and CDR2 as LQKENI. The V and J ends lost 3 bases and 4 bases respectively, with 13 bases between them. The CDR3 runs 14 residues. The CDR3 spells CASSPQEESYEQYF. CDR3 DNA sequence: TGTGCCAGCTCACCTCAGGAGGAATCTTACGAGCAGTACTTC.

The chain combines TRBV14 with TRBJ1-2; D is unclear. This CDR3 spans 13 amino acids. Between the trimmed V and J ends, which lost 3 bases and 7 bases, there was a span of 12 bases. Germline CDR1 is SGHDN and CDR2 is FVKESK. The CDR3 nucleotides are TGTGCCAGCAGCCACCGACAAGTTGGTGGCTACACCTTC. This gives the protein CASSHRQVGGYTF.